This TCR beta chain was recovered during a study of blood T cell repertoires in COVID-19. For the study at large: Researchers got acute and convalescent COVID-19 samples from the United States, Italy and Spain.

Germline CDR1 and CDR2: MNHNY and SVGAGI (reference sequence). This CDR3 has 17 residues. Trimming removed 6 bases at V and 3 bases at J, with 23 bases between. TCRdb's copy holds only in-frame clones and misses some; the assay was immunoSEQ multiplex PCR. The sample has some 80,000 clones; 79% are singletons. Sequences were obtained from peripheral blood. The sequence derives from a woman at least 80 years old with active or convalescent COVID-19. The chain couples TRBV6-6 to TRBJ2-5; D possibly corresponds to TRBD2 (6 bases). The DNA of the CDR3 is TGTGCCAGCAGCCGACCGGACTACGAAAGGGGTAAAGAGACCCAGTACTTC. Translated: CASSRPDYERGKETQYF.